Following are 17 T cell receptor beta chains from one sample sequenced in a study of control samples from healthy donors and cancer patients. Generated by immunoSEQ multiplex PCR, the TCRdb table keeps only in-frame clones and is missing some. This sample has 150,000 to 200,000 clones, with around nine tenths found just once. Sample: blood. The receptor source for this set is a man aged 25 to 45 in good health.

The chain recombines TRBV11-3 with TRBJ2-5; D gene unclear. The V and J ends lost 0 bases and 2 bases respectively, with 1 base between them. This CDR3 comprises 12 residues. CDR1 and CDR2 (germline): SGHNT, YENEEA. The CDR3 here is CASSLDQETQYF. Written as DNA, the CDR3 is TGTGCCAGCAGCTTAGATCAAGAGACCCAGTACTTC.

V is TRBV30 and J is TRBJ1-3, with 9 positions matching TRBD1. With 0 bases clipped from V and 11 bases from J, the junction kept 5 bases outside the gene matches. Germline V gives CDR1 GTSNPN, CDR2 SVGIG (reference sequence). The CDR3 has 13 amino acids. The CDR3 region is CAWSVQGAGSIYF. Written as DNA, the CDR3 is TGTGCCTGGAGTGTACAGGGGGCGGGTTCCATATATTTT.

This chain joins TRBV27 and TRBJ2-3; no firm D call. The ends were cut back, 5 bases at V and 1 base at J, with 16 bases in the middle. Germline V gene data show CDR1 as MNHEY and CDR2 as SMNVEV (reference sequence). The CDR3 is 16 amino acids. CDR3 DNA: TGTGCCAGCAGTACCGGACGGGTGGATGGCACAGATACGCAGTATTTT. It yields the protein CASSTGRVDGTDTQYF.

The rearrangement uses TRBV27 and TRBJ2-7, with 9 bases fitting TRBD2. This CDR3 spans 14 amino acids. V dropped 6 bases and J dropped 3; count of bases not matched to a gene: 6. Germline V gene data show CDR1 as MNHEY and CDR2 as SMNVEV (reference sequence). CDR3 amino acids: CASSPGGGVYEQYF. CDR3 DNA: TGTGCCAGCAGCCCGGGCGGGGGGGTCTACGAGCAGTACTTC.

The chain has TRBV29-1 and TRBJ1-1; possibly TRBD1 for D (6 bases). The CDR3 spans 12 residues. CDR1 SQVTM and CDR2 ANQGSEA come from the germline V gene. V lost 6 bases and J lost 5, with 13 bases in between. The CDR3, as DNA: TGCAGCGTCCTACAGGGTGGGACTGAAGCTTTCTTT. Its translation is CSVLQGGTEAFF.

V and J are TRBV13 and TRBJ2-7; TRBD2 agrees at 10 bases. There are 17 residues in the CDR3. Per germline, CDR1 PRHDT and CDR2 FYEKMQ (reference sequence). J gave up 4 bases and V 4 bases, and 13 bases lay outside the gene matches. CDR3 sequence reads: CASSSRSGLALPYEQYF. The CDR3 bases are TGTGCCAGCAGCTCCCGCTCGGGACTAGCGCTACCTTACGAGCAGTACTTC.

The CDR3 here is CASSRTRGSGRSYEQYF. CDR3 sequence (DNA): TGTGCCAGCAGCCGAACGCGCGGTAGCGGCCGCTCCTACGAGCAGTACTTC. The rearrangement links TRBV14 to TRBJ2-7; TRBD2 is a possible D gene (6 bases). Trimming removed 4 bases at V and 0 bases at J, with 19 bases between. There are 17 residues in the CDR3. Germline V gene lookup returns CDR1 SGHDN and CDR2 FVKESK. Combining the CDR3 with reference TRBV14 and TRBJ2-7 gives the whole variable domain EAGVTQFPSHSVIEKGQTVTLRCDPISGHDNLYWYRRVMGKEIKFLLHFVKESKQDESGMPNNRFLAERTGGTYSTLKVQPAELEDSGVYFCASSRTRGSGRSYEQYFGPGTRLTVT.

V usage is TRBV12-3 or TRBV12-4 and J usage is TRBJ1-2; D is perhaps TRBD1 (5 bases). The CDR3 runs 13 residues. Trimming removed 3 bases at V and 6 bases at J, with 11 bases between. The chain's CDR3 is CASSLGGADGYTF. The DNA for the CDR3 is TGTGCCAGCAGTTTGGGAGGGGCAGATGGCTACACCTTC.

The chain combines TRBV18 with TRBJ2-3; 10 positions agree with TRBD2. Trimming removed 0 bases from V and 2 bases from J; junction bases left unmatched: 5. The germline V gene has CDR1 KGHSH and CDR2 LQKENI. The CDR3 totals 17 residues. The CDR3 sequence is CASSPPLAGGFTDTQYF. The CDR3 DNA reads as TGTGCCAGCTCACCACCGTTAGCGGGGGGATTCACAGATACGCAGTATTTT. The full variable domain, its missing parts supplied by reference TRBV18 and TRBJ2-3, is NAGVMQNPRHLVRRRGQEARLRCSPMKGHSHVYWYRQLPEEGLKFMVYLQKENIIDESGMPKERFSAEFPKEGPSILRIQQVVRGDSAAYFCASSPPLAGGFTDTQYFGPGTRLTVL.

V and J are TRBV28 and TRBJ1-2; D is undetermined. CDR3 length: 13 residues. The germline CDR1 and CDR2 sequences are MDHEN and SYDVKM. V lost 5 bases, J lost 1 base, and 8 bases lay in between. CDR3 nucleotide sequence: TGTGCCAGCAGTCCCAGGAGTAACTATGGCTACACCTTC. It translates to CASSPRSNYGYTF.

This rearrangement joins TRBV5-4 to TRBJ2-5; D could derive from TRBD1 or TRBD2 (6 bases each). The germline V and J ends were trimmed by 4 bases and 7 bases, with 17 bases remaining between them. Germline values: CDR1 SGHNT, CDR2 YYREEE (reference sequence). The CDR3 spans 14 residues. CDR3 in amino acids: CASSPGGGVGTQYF. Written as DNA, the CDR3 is TGTGCCAGCAGCCCTGGAGGGGGAGTTGGGACCCAGTACTTC.

CDR3 protein: CASSPTLLGTLHF. CDR3 DNA sequence: TGTGCCAGCAGCCCTACACTATTAGGGACCCTCCACTTT. The chain uses TRBV3-1 (or the pseudogene TRBV3-2) and TRBJ1-6; the D is unclear. In germline, CDR1 is LGHDT, CDR2 YNNKEL (reference sequence). The CDR3 runs to 13 residues. Trimming took off 4 bases at V and 14 bases at J, with 15 bases between the two ends.

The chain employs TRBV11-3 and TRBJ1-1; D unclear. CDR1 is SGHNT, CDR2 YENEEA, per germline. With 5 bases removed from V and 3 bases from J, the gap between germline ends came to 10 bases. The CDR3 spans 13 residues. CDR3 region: CASSARVDTEAFF. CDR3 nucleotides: TGTGCCAGCAGCGCCCGGGTGGACACTGAAGCTTTCTTT.

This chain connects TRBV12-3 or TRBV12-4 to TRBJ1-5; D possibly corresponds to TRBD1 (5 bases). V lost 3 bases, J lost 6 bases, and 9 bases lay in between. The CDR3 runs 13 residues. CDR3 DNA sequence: TGTGCCAGCAGTTTGTGGGGGGTTCAGCCCCAGCATTTT. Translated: CASSLWGVQPQHF.

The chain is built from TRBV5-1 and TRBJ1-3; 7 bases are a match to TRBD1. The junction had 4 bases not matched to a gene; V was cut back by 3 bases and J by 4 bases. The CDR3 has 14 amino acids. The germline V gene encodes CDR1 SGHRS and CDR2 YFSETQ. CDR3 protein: CASSSGGQGNTIYF. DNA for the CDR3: TGCGCCAGCAGCTCCGGGGGACAGGGAAACACCATATATTTT.

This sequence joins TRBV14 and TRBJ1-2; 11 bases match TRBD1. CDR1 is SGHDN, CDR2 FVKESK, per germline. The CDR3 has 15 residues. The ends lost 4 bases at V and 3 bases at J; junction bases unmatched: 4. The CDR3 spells CASSLGTGGHYGYTF. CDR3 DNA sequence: TGTGCCAGCAGCCTCGGGACAGGGGGTCACTATGGCTACACCTTC.

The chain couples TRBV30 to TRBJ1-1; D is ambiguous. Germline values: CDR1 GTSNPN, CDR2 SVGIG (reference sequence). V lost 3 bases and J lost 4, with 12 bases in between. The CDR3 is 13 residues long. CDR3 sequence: CAWRAPVGTEAFF. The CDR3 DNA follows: TGTGCCTGGAGGGCTCCGGTGGGCACTGAAGCTTTCTTT. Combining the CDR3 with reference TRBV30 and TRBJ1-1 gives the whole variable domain SQTIHQWPATLVQPVGSPLSLECTVEGTSNPNLYWYRQAAGRGLQLLFYSVGIGQISSEVPQNLSASRPQDRQFILSSKKLLLSDSGFYLCAWRAPVGTEAFFGQGTRLTVV.